This entry lists 5 T cell receptor beta chains sequenced from one sample in a study of cytomegalovirus exposure and HLA in healthy donors (dated by TCRdb to the late 2010s). Receptor amplification or capture employed the immunoSEQ multiplex PCR assay. For the multiplex PCR, a mixture combining 60 forward primers for TCR Vbeta segments and 13 reverse primers for TCR Jbeta segments was used. TCRdb mirrors the immuneACCESS table, restricted to in-frame sequences. Some clones are absent from its copies; in checked studies, under half trace to an unresolved V gene, and the reason for the others is unknown. The sample contains some 110,000 clones, 77% of them found a single time. Clones ranked in the top ten supply roughly 12% of the sample. The sample consisted of PBMCs. These receptors all stem from a middle-aged woman in good health and CMV-seropositive.

This chain joins TRBV5-4 and TRBJ2-7, with TRBD2 matching over 7 bases. The CDR3 loop spans 17 amino acids. Germline lookup yields CDR1 SGHNT and CDR2 YYREEE (reference sequence). The ends lost 3 bases at V and 0 bases at J; junction bases unmatched: 12. The CDR3, as DNA: TGTGCCAGCAGCTCAACCAATATACTAGCGCGCTCCTACGAGCAGTACTTC. Its translation is CASSSTNILARSYEQYF.

The chain couples TRBV5-1 to TRBJ1-2; D uncertain. The CDR3 runs 18 residues. The germline V and J ends were trimmed by 7 bases and 0 bases, with 25 bases remaining between them. Germline CDR1 is SGHRS and CDR2 is YFSETQ. CDR3 sequence reads: CASGSSPPVGATNYGYTF. In DNA, the CDR3 is TGCGCCAGCGGCTCATCCCCCCCAGTGGGAGCCACTAACTATGGCTACACCTTC.

J is TRBJ2-3 and V is TRBV11-1; 7 bases are a match to TRBD1. With 6 bases clipped from V and 0 bases from J, the junction kept 6 bases outside the gene matches. Germline CDR1 and CDR2: SGHAT and FQDESV (reference sequence). The CDR3 sequence is 15 residues long. CDR3 region: CASRRGQVSTDTQYF. The CDR3 bases are TGTGCCAGCAGGCGAGGACAGGTTAGCACAGATACGCAGTATTTT.

The chain is built from TRBV4-1 and TRBJ2-3; D not resolved. Germline assignment: CDR1 MGHRA and CDR2 YSYEKL. The CDR3 totals 17 residues. V lost 0 bases to trimming and J lost 0 bases, with 13 bases between them. The DNA of the CDR3 is TGCGCCAGCAGCCAAGAATTTCGGCAGGTTAGCACAGATACGCAGTATTTT. As protein: CASSQEFRQVSTDTQYF.

The chain has TRBV11-2 and TRBJ1-1; 11 positions agree with TRBD1. CDR3 size: 16 residues. V trimming: 4 bases; J trimming: 1 base; junction bases outside the gene matches: 5. Germline CDR1 and CDR2: SGHAT and FQNNGV. In DNA form, the CDR3 reads TGTGCCAGCAGCTCCTCCGGGACAGGGGGGAACACTGAAGCTTTCTTT. Its protein product is CASSSSGTGGNTEAFF. Combining the CDR3 with reference TRBV11-2 and TRBJ1-1 gives the whole variable domain EAGVAQSPRYKIIEKRQSVAFWCNPISGHATLYWYQQILGQGPKLLIQFQNNGVVDDSQLPKDRFSAERLKGVDSTLKIQPAKLEDSAVYLCASSSSGTGGNTEAFFGQGTRLTVV.